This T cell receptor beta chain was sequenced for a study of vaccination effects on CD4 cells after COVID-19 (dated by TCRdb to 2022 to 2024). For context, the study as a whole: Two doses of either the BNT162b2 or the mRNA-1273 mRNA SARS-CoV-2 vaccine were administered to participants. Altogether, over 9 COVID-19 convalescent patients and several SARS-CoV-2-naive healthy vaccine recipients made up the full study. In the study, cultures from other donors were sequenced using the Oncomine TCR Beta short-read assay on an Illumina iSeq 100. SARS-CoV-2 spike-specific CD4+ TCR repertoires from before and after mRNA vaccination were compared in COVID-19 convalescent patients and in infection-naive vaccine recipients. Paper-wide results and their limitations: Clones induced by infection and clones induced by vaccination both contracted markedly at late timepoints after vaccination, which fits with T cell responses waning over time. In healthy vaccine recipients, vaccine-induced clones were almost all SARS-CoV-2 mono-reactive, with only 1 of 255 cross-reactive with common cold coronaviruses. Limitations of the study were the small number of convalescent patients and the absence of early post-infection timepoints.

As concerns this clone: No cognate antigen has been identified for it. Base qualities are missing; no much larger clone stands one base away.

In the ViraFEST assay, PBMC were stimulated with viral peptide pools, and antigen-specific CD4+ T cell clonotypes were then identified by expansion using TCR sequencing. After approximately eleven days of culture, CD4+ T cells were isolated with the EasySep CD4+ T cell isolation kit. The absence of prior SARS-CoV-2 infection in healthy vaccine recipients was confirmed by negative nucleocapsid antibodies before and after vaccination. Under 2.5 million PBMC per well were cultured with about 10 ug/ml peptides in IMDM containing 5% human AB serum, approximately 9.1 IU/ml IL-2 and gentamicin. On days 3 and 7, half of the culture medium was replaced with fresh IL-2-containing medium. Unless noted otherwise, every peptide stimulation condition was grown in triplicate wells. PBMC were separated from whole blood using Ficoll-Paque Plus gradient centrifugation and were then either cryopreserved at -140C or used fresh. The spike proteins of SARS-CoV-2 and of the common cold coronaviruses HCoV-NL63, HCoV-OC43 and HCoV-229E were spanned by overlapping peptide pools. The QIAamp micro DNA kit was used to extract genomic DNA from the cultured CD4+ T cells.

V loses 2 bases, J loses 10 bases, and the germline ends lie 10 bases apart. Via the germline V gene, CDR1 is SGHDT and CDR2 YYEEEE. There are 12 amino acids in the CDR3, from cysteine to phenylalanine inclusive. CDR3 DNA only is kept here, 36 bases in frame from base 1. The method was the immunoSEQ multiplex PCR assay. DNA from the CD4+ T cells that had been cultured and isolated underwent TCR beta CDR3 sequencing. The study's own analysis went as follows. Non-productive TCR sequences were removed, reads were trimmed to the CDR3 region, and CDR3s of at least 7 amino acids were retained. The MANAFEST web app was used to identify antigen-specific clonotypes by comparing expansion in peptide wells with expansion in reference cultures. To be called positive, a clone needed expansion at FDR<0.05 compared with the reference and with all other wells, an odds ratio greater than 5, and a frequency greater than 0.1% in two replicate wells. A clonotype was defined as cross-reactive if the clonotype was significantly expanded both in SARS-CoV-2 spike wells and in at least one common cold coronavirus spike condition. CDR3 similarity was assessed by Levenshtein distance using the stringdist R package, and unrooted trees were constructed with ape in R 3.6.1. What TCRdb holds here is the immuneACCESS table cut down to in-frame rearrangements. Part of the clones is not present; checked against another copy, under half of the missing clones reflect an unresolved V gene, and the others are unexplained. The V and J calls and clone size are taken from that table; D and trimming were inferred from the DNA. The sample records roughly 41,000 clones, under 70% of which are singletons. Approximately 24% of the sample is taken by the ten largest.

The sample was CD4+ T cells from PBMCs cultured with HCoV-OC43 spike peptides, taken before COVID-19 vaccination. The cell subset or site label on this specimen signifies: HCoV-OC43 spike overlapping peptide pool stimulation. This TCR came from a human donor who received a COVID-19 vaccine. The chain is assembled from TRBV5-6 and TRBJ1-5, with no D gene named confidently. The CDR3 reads CASSFLGGPQHF. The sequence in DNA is TGTGCCAGCAGCTTCCTCGGTGGCCCCCAGCATTTT.